This entry describes one T cell receptor beta chain. Its antigen is not identified. The treatment was: oral pan-JAK inhibitor, 5-10 mg twice daily. From PBMCs, CD4+ and CD8+ T cells were sorted. The CDR3 has 16 residues. Per the germline V gene, CDR1 is LNHNV and CDR2 is YYDKDF (reference sequence). Trimming removed 1 base from V and 6 bases from J; junction bases left unmatched: 4. The source of the sample is a study of CD8+ T cells in alopecia areata. Whole-study context: Treated patients took oral tofacitinib at 5 to 10 mg twice daily. Findings and caveats of the study: Tofacitinib significantly brought down scalp clonality and expanded CD8+ clones among top 100. During tofacitinib treatment, many expanded lesional clones remained in scalp and blood.

RNA extraction and reverse transcription yielded cDNA as sequencing template. TCRdb's table, derived via immunoSEQ multiplex PCR, lists solely in-frame clones and lacks some. The data contain about 180,000 clones, about 51% of them singletons. The genes are TRBV15 and TRBJ2-3, with TRBD2 matching over 13 bases. This receptor was taken from a human donor with alopecia areata. Sequencing used CD8+ T cells sorted from blood, obtained around week 52, from a patient treated with tofacitinib. The DNA for the CDR3 is TGTGCCACCAGCAGAGGCCGGGGACTAGCGGGGGATACGCAGTATTTT. As protein: CATSRGRGLAGDTQYF.